This passage covers 23 T cell receptor beta chains from one sample sequenced in a study of T cells in Graves' hyperthyroidism and ophthalmopathy (dated by TCRdb to the late 2010s). The library was made by multiplex PCR. The run used an Illumina HiSeq 2000. The TCR beta CDR3 regions were amplified from the RNA transcripts. For the first round of RT-PCR on the TCR CDR3, the HTBI primer set was used together with the Qiagen OneStep RT-PCR kit. TCRdb took the public reads, trimmed them with fastp at Q25, ran MiXCR for clone calling and kept in-frame beta chains. A single entry per CDR3 protein holds the most common genes and DNA from its merged rows. The sample data list under 250,000 distinct CDR3 sequences, and less than 20% of these were observed just once. About half of the sample lies in the top ten. Material: blood. The source of these receptors is a woman aged 50 to 60 with Graves' hyperthyroidism.

This chain uses TRBV6-5 with TRBJ1-4, with 7 bases lining up with TRBD1. The CDR3 loop spans 15 amino acids. From germline, CDR1 is MNHEY and CDR2 SVGAGI. Germline trimming cut 2 bases from V and 8 bases from J; bases unmatched to any gene: 8. The CDR3 region is CASSYQDRIFEKLFF. CDR3 sequence (DNA): TGTGCCAGCAGTTACCAGGACAGGATCTTCGAAAAACTGTTTTTT.

Many counts were recorded for this clonotype. The V call is TRBV6-1, the J call TRBJ2-7; TRBD1 is a possible D gene (6 bases). The CDR3 consists of 14 residues. Trimming pared 5 bases from V and 0 bases from J, leaving 11 bases between. Germline-derived CDR1 and CDR2 are MNHNS and SASEGT. The CDR3: CASSRDTNSYEQYF. CDR3 in DNA: TGTGCCAGCAGTCGGGACACCAACTCCTACGAGCAGTACTTC.

The chain has TRBV10-3 and TRBJ2-3, with unresolved D. V was shortened by 2 bases and J by 4 bases, with 4 bases between the two germline ends. This CDR3 is built from 12 residues. Germline V gene lookup returns CDR1 ENHRY and CDR2 SYGVKD. In nucleotides, the CDR3 is TGTGCCATCAGTGAGGGGGCAGATACGCAGTATTTT. Protein sequence: CAISEGADTQYF.

The sample holds many counts of this clonotype. V usage is TRBV24-1 and J usage is TRBJ1-1, with D hard to call. V gave up 5 bases and J gave up 1 base, with 7 bases separating them. The CDR3 sequence is 13 residues long. Per germline, CDR1 KGHDR and CDR2 SFDVKD. The CDR3 protein is CATSGAQNTEAFF. CDR3 DNA: TGTGCCACCAGTGGGGCACAGAACACTGAAGCTTTCTTT.

This clonotype has at least ten counts. CDR3 amino acids: CASSLVGEAFF. The CDR3 DNA reads as TGTGCCAGCAGCTTAGTGGGTGAAGCTTTCTTT. The chain combines TRBV11-2 with TRBJ1-1; D call uncertain. The V and J ends lost 1 base and 7 bases respectively, with 4 bases between them. The CDR3 length is 11 residues. CDR1 is SGHAT and CDR2 is FQNNGV in the germline V gene. Using reference TRBV11-2 and TRBJ1-1 for the parts outside the CDR3, the full variable domain is EAGVAQSPRYKIIEKRQSVAFWCNPISGHATLYWYQQILGQGPKLLIQFQNNGVVDDSQLPKDRFSAERLKGVDSTLKIQPAKLEDSAVYLCASSLVGEAFFGQGTRLTVV.

The chain couples TRBV5-6 to TRBJ2-2; D is perhaps TRBD1 (5 bases). This CDR3 comprises 13 residues. V lost 4 bases and J lost 7, with 11 bases in between. The V gene's germline CDR1 is SGHDT and CDR2 YYEEEE. The CDR3 reads CASSATGHGELFF. In DNA form, the CDR3 reads TGTGCCAGCAGCGCAACAGGACACGGGGAGCTGTTTTTT. Variable domain in full (rest from reference TRBV5-6 and TRBJ2-2): DAGVTQSPTHLIKTRGQQVTLRCSPKSGHDTVSWYQQALGQGPQFIFQYYEEEERQRGNFPDRFSGHQFPNYSSELNVNALLLGDSALYLCASSATGHGELFFGEGSRLTVL.

This chain joins TRBV30 and TRBJ2-7; 9 bases line up with TRBD1. V gave up 2 bases and J gave up 3 bases; unmatched junction bases: 8. CDR3 length: 15 residues. The germline gives CDR1 GTSNPN, CDR2 SVGIG (reference sequence). The DNA for the CDR3 is TGTGCCTGGAGTATATCGGGACAGGGTGGCTACGAGCAGTACTTC. Amino acids: CAWSISGQGGYEQYF.

Ten or more counts support this clonotype. The chain carries TRBV7-8 and TRBJ2-7, with D perhaps matching TRBD1 (6 bases). CDR1 is SGHVS, CDR2 FQNEAQ, per germline. Trimming pared 2 bases from V and 5 bases from J, leaving 19 bases between. CDR3 length: 16 amino acids. CDR3 DNA: TGTGCCAGCAGCTTAACAACTTTCGACAGGACACACGAGCAGTACTTC. This codes for CASSLTTFDRTHEQYF.

The genes are TRBV7-9 and TRBJ2-1; D is undetermined. The CDR3 loop spans 13 amino acids. The V end was cut by 5 bases, the J end by 6 bases, with 11 bases between. CDR1 is SEHNR, CDR2 FQNEAQ, per germline (reference sequence). CDR3 amino acids: CASSPGGVNEQFF. CDR3 nucleotides: TGTGCCAGCAGCCCAGGTGGAGTCAATGAGCAGTTCTTC.

The chain links TRBV19 to TRBJ2-7, with D unresolved. The J call may not be correct, given that the DNA end is closer to TRBJ2-1. The CDR3 loop spans 15 amino acids. CDR1 and CDR2 from the germline V gene are LNHDA and SQIVND (reference sequence). CDR3 region: CASSGYGRYSYEQFF. CDR3 coding DNA: TGTGCCAGTAGCGGGTACGGTCGCTACTCCTACGAGCAGTTCTTC.

The table lists this clonotype with a few counts. V and J are TRBV2 and TRBJ1-4; 10 bases fit TRBD1. Germline values: CDR1 SNHLY, CDR2 FYNNEI. This CDR3 has 15 amino acids. V dropped 3 bases and J dropped 6; count of bases not matched to a gene: 4. As DNA, the CDR3 is TGTGCCAGCAGTGACCAGACAGGGGGCGATGAAAAACTGTTTTTT. Protein product: CASSDQTGGDEKLFF.

As regards this clonotype: A much larger clone sits a single nucleotide away, making a read error possible. The J gene is TRBJ2-1, the V gene TRBV20-1; tentatively, D is TRBD2 (6 bases). Near its end, the DNA agrees better with TRBJ2-7, so the J call may be wrong. CDR1 and CDR2 (germline): DFQATT, SNEGSKA (reference sequence). The CDR3 is 12 amino acids. The CDR3 DNA reads TGCAGTGCTATCGGGGGATACAATGAGCAGTACTTC. It translates to CSAIGGYNEQYF.

This clonotype was seen a few times. The chain combines TRBV7-3 with TRBJ2-3; D not resolved. This CDR3 spans 13 amino acids. V was trimmed by 0 bases and J by 6 bases, leaving 7 bases between them. Germline-derived CDR1 and CDR2 are SGHTA and FQGTGA. CDR3 coding DNA: TGTGCCAGCAGCTTAACTCAGGTTGATACGCAGTATTTT. This gives the protein CASSLTQVDTQYF.

In this sample, this clonotype turned up many times. This chain uses TRBV3-1 with TRBJ2-7; D perhaps matches TRBD2 (6 bases). Germline V gene lookup returns CDR1 LGHDT and CDR2 YNNKEL (reference sequence). Trimming left V 3 bases short and J 7 bases short, with 25 bases between. There are 17 residues in the CDR3. The CDR3 sequence: CASSHGTRDSVLGEQYF. As DNA, the CDR3 is TGTGCCAGCAGCCATGGCACCCGGGACTCGGTGTTGGGAGAGCAGTACTTC.

This clonotype was recorded many times. The V call is TRBV7-9, the J call TRBJ2-7; D uncertain. This CDR3 contains 11 residues. V was shortened by 3 bases and J by 8 bases, with 8 bases between the two germline ends. Germline-derived CDR1 and CDR2 are SEHNR and FQNEAQ (reference sequence). The CDR3 loop reads CASSLVDQQYF. As DNA, the CDR3 is TGTGCCAGCAGCTTGGTCGACCAGCAGTACTTC.

This chain uses TRBV28 with TRBJ1-1, with unresolved D. Trimming took 5 bases from V and 1 from J, leaving 14 bases between them. The CDR3 consists of 15 residues. CDR1 MDHEN and CDR2 SYDVKM come from the germline V gene. The CDR3 loop is CASSQLMRRNTEAFF. CDR3 sequence (DNA): TGTGCCAGCAGTCAGCTGATGAGGCGGAACACTGAAGCTTTCTTT.

The sample holds a few counts of this clonotype. The rearrangement links TRBV11-3 to TRBJ2-6, with a possible D match to TRBD1 (6 bases). V dropped 3 bases and J dropped 3 bases, with 12 bases sitting between them. Per the germline V gene, CDR1 is SGHNT and CDR2 is YENEEA. The length of the CDR3 is 16 residues. The CDR3 DNA is TGTGCCAGCAGCTTTAGGGCACAGGGTGGGGCCAACGTCCTGACTTTC. Its protein is CASSFRAQGGANVLTF.

This clonotype was seen a handful of times. The V call is TRBV5-6, the J call TRBJ1-2, with 8 bases matching TRBD1. J was trimmed by 6 bases and V by 4 bases; bases with no gene match: 5. The CDR3 extends over 13 amino acids. Germline V CDR1 and CDR2: SGHDT, YYEEEE. The CDR3 here is CASSDTGGNGYTF. The CDR3 region has the DNA TGTGCCAGCAGCGATACAGGGGGGAATGGCTACACCTTC.

This clonotype appeared many times. V and J are TRBV3-1 and TRBJ2-3, with no clear D. Germline CDR1 reads LGHDT; CDR2 reads YNNKEL (reference sequence). This CDR3 region has 14 residues. V was clipped by 0 bases and J by 7 bases, with 11 bases between them. As DNA, the CDR3 is TGTGCCAGCAGCCAAGAACCCCAGGTGAATACGCAGTATTTT. Residues: CASSQEPQVNTQYF.

V and J are TRBV20-1 and TRBJ2-1, with 14 positions matching TRBD2. The V and J ends lost 6 bases and 9 bases, in that order; junction bases with no gene match: 7. Germline CDR1 is DFQATT and CDR2 is SNEGSKA (reference sequence). CDR3 length: 14 amino acids. CDR3 sequence reads: CSASGLAGVFEQFF. Written as DNA, the CDR3 is TGCAGTGCATCGGGACTAGCGGGAGTTTTTGAGCAGTTCTTC.

This clonotype was seen a few times. The rearrangement uses TRBV7-6 and TRBJ2-1, with 7 bases lining up with TRBD2. Germline V gene data show CDR1 as SGHVS and CDR2 as FNYEAQ. Losses at the gene ends were 4 bases for V and 7 bases for J; bases not matched to a gene: 13. The CDR3 spans 16 residues. CDR3 residues: CASSSRGGSSRNEQFF. The DNA for the CDR3 is TGTGCCAGCAGCTCTCGGGGCGGGAGTTCTCGTAATGAGCAGTTCTTC. The variable domain in full, with the rest retrieved from reference TRBV7-6 and TRBJ2-1, is GAGVSQSPRYKVTKRGQDVALRCDPISGHVSLYWYRQALGQGPEFLTYFNYEAQQDKSGLPNDRFSAERPEGSISTLTIQRTEQRDSAMYRCASSSRGGSSRNEQFFGPGTRLTVL.

This clonotype has a count of ten or more. This rearrangement joins TRBV12-3 or TRBV12-4 to TRBJ2-2; a weak D match, TRBD2 (6 bases). Trimming left V 5 bases short and J 1 base short, with 11 bases between. The CDR3 totals 15 residues. In nucleotides, the CDR3 is TGTGCCAGCAGTCTCATCGGGGGGAACACCGGGGAGCTGTTTTTT. This translates into CASSLIGGNTGELFF.

Many counts were recorded for this clonotype. The chain links TRBV7-9 to TRBJ1-2; TRBD1 agrees at 7 bases. The CDR3 extends over 14 amino acids. Germline V gives CDR1 SEHNR, CDR2 FQNEAQ (reference sequence). The ends lost 3 bases at V and 2 bases at J; junction bases unmatched: 3. CDR3 sequence (DNA): TGTGCCAGCAGCTTTCTACAGGGGAACTATGGCTACACCTTC. The encoded protein is CASSFLQGNYGYTF.